Following are 21 T cell receptor beta chains from one sample sequenced in a study of Ad26.COV2.S vaccination and SARS-CoV-2 variants (dated by TCRdb to about 2021). The library was built by means of the immunoSEQ multiplex PCR assay. TCRdb retrieved this table from immuneACCESS and kept in-frame rearrangements only. Not all clones are present; in checked studies, unresolved V genes account for under half, and no reason is known for the remainder. In all, the sample holds about 240,000 clones, and roughly 90% of those were seen once. The ten largest clones add up to roughly a tenth of the sample. The treatment or condition label for this specimen denotes: some 19 received Ad26.COV2.S at low or high dose, single or two shots; about 5 received placebo; per-sample allocation not given. Repertoires of vaccine and placebo recipients were sequenced from samples collected on day 63 after the first injection.

The specimen comprised peripheral blood, sampled in a trial of Ad26.COV2.S vaccine versus placebo. The receptor source for this set is a person aged 18-60 years who received the Ad26.COV2.S COVID-19 vaccine or a placebo.

V is TRBV6-1 and J is TRBJ1-1; D is unclear. Trimming cost V 2 bases and J 0 bases, with 7 bases left between them. Looked up from germline, CDR1 is MNHNS and CDR2 is SASEGT. The CDR3 is made up of 14 amino acids. The CDR3 loop is CASSEWALNTEAFF. CDR3 sequence (DNA): TGTGCCAGCAGTGAATGGGCCTTGAACACTGAAGCTTTCTTT.

The chain couples TRBV28 to TRBJ1-1; 9 nucleotides agree with TRBD1. CDR3 length: 15 amino acids. The V gene end was trimmed by 6 bases and the J gene end by 1 base; junction bases not matched to a gene: 6. Per germline, CDR1 MDHEN and CDR2 SYDVKM. This CDR3 is CASRGTGMENTEAFF. The CDR3 DNA sequence: TGTGCCAGCAGGGGGACAGGGATGGAGAACACTGAAGCTTTCTTT.

This chain uses TRBV10-3 with TRBJ1-4, with D perhaps matching TRBD1 (6 bases). In germline, CDR1 is ENHRY, CDR2 SYGVKD. The CDR3 has 15 amino acids. Trimming took off 0 bases at V and 4 bases at J, with 9 bases between the two ends. CDR3 coding DNA: TGTGCCATCAGTGAGTCGGGGGCCTTTAATGAAAAACTGTTTTTT. Its translation: CAISESGAFNEKLFF.

The V gene is TRBV27, the J gene TRBJ1-2; D ambiguous. Looked up from germline, CDR1 is MNHEY and CDR2 is SMNVEV (reference sequence). The ends were cut back, 6 bases at V and 5 bases at J, with 13 bases in the middle. The CDR3 totals 13 residues. CDR3 nucleotides: TGTGCCAGCAGCCAAGATCCCAGATATGGCTACACCTTC. This sequence encodes CASSQDPRYGYTF.

Comments on this clone: Other DNA variants within this sample encode the same CDR3. The gene calls are TRBV19 and TRBJ1-5, with no clear D. V shed 3 bases and J shed 1 base, with 7 bases lying between them. The CDR3 is 14 residues long. From germline, CDR1 is LNHDA and CDR2 SQIVND (reference sequence). The CDR3 loop is CASSIGQSNQPQHF. DNA of the CDR3: TGTGCCAGTAGTATCGGGCAGAGCAATCAGCCCCAGCATTTT.

The CDR3 DNA follows: TGTGCCAGCAGCCCCAGACTAGCGGGAAAGGCAGATACGCAGTATTTT. Protein sequence: CASSPRLAGKADTQYF. The chain recombines TRBV7-2 with TRBJ2-3, with 11 bases that match TRBD2. There are 16 residues in the CDR3. Germline trimming cut 5 bases from V and 4 bases from J; bases unmatched to any gene: 8. Germline CDR1 SGHTA, CDR2 FQGNSA.

The chain carries TRBV7-9 and TRBJ2-1; 8 bases agree with TRBD1. With 1 base clipped from V and 3 bases from J, the junction kept 5 bases outside the gene matches. The germline V gene encodes CDR1 SEHNR and CDR2 FQNEAQ (reference sequence). The CDR3 covers 16 residues. The CDR3 region is CASSLGGTGGYNEQFF. DNA of the CDR3: TGTGCCAGCAGCTTAGGAGGAACAGGGGGCTACAATGAGCAGTTCTTC.

This clone was counted ten times or more. The gene calls are TRBV24-1 and TRBJ1-1, with D maybe TRBD1 (5 bases). Germline loops: CDR1 KGHDR, CDR2 SFDVKD. V was cut by 5 bases and J by 4 bases, with 16 bases left in between. The CDR3 contains 15 residues. As DNA, the CDR3 is TGTGCCACCAGTGGCGTGAATGGGGGGAGCACTGAAGCTTTCTTT. As protein: CATSGVNGGSTEAFF.

The chain employs TRBV28 and TRBJ2-2; no clear D gene. V was pared by 4 bases and J by 0 bases, with 9 bases between. This CDR3 comprises 15 residues. Looked up from germline, CDR1 is MDHEN and CDR2 is SYDVKM. The CDR3 DNA is TGTGCCAGCAGTTGGGCGGACGCGAACACCGGGGAGCTGTTTTTT. Translated: CASSWADANTGELFF.

The chain uses TRBV12-3 or TRBV12-4 and TRBJ2-7; 7 positions match TRBD1. This CDR3 region has 13 residues. V shed 7 bases and J 5 bases; nucleotides not matched to a gene: 8. The CDR3, as DNA: TGTGCCAGCAATATAGACAGGGAAAACGAGCAGTACTTC. Translation gives CASNIDRENEQYF.

This clone has only one observation. This rearrangement joins TRBV9 to TRBJ2-7; the D gene is possibly TRBD2 (6 bases). The length of the CDR3 is 15 residues. Trimming removed 2 bases at V and 2 bases at J, with 14 bases between. Germline V gives CDR1 SGDLS, CDR2 YYNGEE. The CDR3 reads CASSVAGLGTYEQYF. Written as DNA, the CDR3 is TGTGCCAGCAGCGTTGCGGGGCTTGGGACCTACGAGCAGTACTTC.

The chain carries TRBV4-1 and TRBJ1-1; maybe TRBD1 (5 bases). This CDR3 has 17 residues. V shed 4 bases and J shed 4 bases, with 22 bases lying between them. The V gene's germline CDR1 is MGHRA and CDR2 YSYEKL. CDR3 DNA sequence: TGCGCCAGCAGCCGTTGGGACGGGGATCGAGGGAGCACTGAAGCTTTCTTT. It specifies CASSRWDGDRGSTEAFF.

The chain links TRBV6-2 or TRBV6-3 to TRBJ1-5, with D hard to call. The CDR3 spans 15 residues. Trimming took 5 bases from V and 2 from J, leaving 13 bases between them. Germline lookup yields CDR1 MNHEY and CDR2 SVGEGT. The CDR3 DNA follows: TGTGCCAGCAGTACCGAAAGGGTTCGCAATCAGCCCCAGCATTTT. Translation: CASSTERVRNQPQHF.

This clone was counted a single time. V gene TRBV18 combines with J gene TRBJ2-7; TRBD2 agrees at 16 bases. Germline CDR1 reads KGHSH; CDR2 reads LQKENI. The trim removed 2 bases at V and 2 bases at J, leaving 9 bases unmatched. The CDR3 is 19 amino acids. CDR3 coding DNA: TGTGCCAGCTCACCATTGGGACTAGCGGGGGGGGATACCCCCTACGAGCAGTACTTC. This encodes CASSPLGLAGGDTPYEQYF. The full variable domain, its missing parts supplied by reference TRBV18 and TRBJ2-7, is NAGVMQNPRHLVRRRGQEARLRCSPMKGHSHVYWYRQLPEEGLKFMVYLQKENIIDESGMPKERFSAEFPKEGPSILRIQQVVRGDSAAYFCASSPLGLAGGDTPYEQYFGPGTRLTVT.

The rearrangement joins TRBV30 to TRBJ1-1; D is ambiguous. Germline CDR1 reads GTSNPN; CDR2 reads SVGIG (reference sequence). Between the trimmed V and J ends, which lost 4 bases and 1 base, there was a span of 10 bases. The CDR3 sequence is 13 residues long. CDR3 protein: CAWTGRANTEAFF. The CDR3 coding sequence is TGTGCCTGGACCGGACGGGCGAACACTGAAGCTTTCTTT.

Concerning this clone: Other DNA sequences in the same sample also yield this CDR3. The rearrangement joins TRBV7-9 to TRBJ1-1; TRBD1 is a possible D gene (5 bases). V was shortened by 5 bases and J by 4 bases, with 11 bases between the two germline ends. The CDR3 is made up of 13 amino acids. Germline CDR1 reads SEHNR; CDR2 reads FQNEAQ (reference sequence). CDR3 coding DNA: TGTGCCAGCAGCCCCCGGGGGGGCACTGAAGCTTTCTTT. It yields the protein CASSPRGGTEAFF.

This CDR3 is CASERTSGSSPSSYNEQFF. CDR3 DNA: TGTGCCAGCGAACGGACTAGCGGGAGTTCCCCGAGCTCCTACAATGAGCAGTTCTTC. This sequence joins TRBV28 and TRBJ2-1, with 13 nucleotides matching TRBD2. Germline V gene lookup returns CDR1 MDHEN and CDR2 SYDVKM. The CDR3 is 19 residues long. The V gene end was trimmed by 8 bases and the J gene end by 0 bases; junction bases not matched to a gene: 13.

This clone appeared once. The genes are TRBV5-1 and TRBJ1-1; D is unresolved. This CDR3 is 14 amino acids long. Germline V gene data show CDR1 as SGHRS and CDR2 as YFSETQ. The V gene lost 0 bases and the J gene lost 11 bases, with 17 bases spanning the gap. In nucleotides, the CDR3 is TGCGCCAGCAGCTTGGTTACTGGAGACGGAGAGGCTTTCTTT. This sequence encodes CASSLVTGDGEAFF.

The V gene is TRBV10-3, the J gene TRBJ1-6, with D perhaps matching TRBD1 (6 bases). The CDR3 covers 16 residues. Germline CDR1 reads ENHRY; CDR2 reads SYGVKD. Trimming pared 3 bases from V and 0 bases from J, leaving 9 bases between. Here the CDR3 reads CAISDGGGSYNSPLHF. DNA for the CDR3: TGTGCCATCAGTGATGGAGGGGGCTCCTATAATTCACCCCTCCACTTT.

The chain carries TRBV3-1 (or the pseudogene TRBV3-2) and TRBJ1-2; weak D call: TRBD1 (6 bases). The germline V and J ends were trimmed by 1 base and 7 bases, with 10 bases remaining between them. The CDR3 has 13 residues. Germline V gene data show CDR1 as LGHDT and CDR2 as YNNKEL (reference sequence). CDR3 DNA: TGTGCCAGCAGCCAAGGGGGGGCTACTGGCTACACCTTC. Translating gives CASSQGGATGYTF.

This sequence joins TRBV19 and TRBJ2-2; D gene uncertain. The germline V and J ends were trimmed by 2 bases and 5 bases, with 3 bases remaining between them. The CDR3 loop spans 12 amino acids. The germline V gene encodes CDR1 LNHDA and CDR2 SQIVND (reference sequence). The CDR3 loop reads CASSIKTGELFF. CDR3 nucleotides: TGTGCCAGTAGTATAAAGACCGGGGAGCTGTTTTTT.